The entry that follows covers one T cell receptor (beta chain) sequence. Sequencing was performed with immunoSEQ multiplex PCR; in TCRdb, only in-frame clones are kept and a portion is missing. Among around 990,000 clones listed, 70% to 85% were seen once. The data derive from a study of shared clonotypes between healthy human individuals. CDR3 length: 11 amino acids. V lost 6 bases, J lost 10 bases, and 10 bases lay in between. The clonotype comes from a man aged 18 to 30 in good health. Some clones in this sample may be carry-over from other donors' samples. This sequence joins TRBV23-1 and TRBJ2-1; D ambiguous. TRBV23-1 is reported as an ORF; its role is uncertain. Sequenced input: memory CD4+ T cells from PBMCs. Specified subset: CD45RA-negative fraction. In DNA, the CDR3 is TGCGCCAGCAGGCCCAGGTGCGAGCAGTTCTTC. Residues: CASRPRCEQFF.